This T cell receptor (beta chain) was documented in a study of shared clonotypes between healthy human individuals. Germline-derived CDR1 and CDR2 are SGHTA and FQGNSA. The CDR3 runs to 15 residues. The V end lost 5 bases, the J end lost 0 bases, and 11 bases lay between the germline ends. Recent acute infections and vaccinations were absent in the healthy HIV-negative adult donors. Genomic DNA, for the unsorted samples, came from about 90 million PBMCs. Clones were sequenced by immunoSEQ multiplex PCR, and TCRdb holds only the in-frame ones, with some missing. The table includes approximately 440,000 clones, approximately 77% detected once.

The sequenced material came from PBMCs. The TCR sequence derives from a middle-aged woman in good health. Some clones in this sample may be carry-over from other donors' samples. V gene TRBV7-2 combines with J gene TRBJ1-3, with D hard to call. The CDR3 spells CASSRARVSGNTIYF. For the CDR3, the DNA is TGTGCCAGCAGCCGTGCAAGGGTCTCTGGAAACACCATATATTTT.